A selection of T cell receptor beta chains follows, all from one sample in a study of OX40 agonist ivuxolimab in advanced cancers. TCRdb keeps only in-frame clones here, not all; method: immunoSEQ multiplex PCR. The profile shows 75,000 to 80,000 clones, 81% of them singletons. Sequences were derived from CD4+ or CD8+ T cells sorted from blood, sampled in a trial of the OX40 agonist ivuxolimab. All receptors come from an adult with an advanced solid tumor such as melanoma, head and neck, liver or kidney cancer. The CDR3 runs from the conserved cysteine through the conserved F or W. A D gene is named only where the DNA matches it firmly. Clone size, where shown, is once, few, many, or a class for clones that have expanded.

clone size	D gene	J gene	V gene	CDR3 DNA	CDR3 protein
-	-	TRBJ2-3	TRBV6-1	TGTGCCAGCAGTGAAGTCAATGTCCTGGATACGCAGTATTTT	CASSEVNVLDTQYF
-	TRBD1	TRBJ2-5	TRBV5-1	TGCGCCAGCAGCATTCCCGGGACAGGGGTTGAGACCCAGTACTTC	CASSIPGTGVETQYF
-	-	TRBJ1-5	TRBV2	TGTGCCAGCAGTCTCCAGGGGAATCAGCCCCAGCATTTT	CASSLQGNQPQHF
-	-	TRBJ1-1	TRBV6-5	TGTGCCAGCAGTCAGAGACAGGAAGCTTTCTTT	CASSQRQEAFF
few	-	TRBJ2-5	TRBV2	TGTGCCAGCAGCCCAATGGGGGGGGCGATAGAGACCCAGTACTTC	CASSPMGGAIETQYF
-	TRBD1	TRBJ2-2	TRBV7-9	TGTGCCAGCAGCTTGACAGGGATGTCCGGGGAGCTGTTTTTT	CASSLTGMSGELFF
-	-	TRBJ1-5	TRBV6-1	TGTGCCAGCAGTGAACCAGGAGGCAGCAATCAGCCCCAGCATTTT	CASSEPGGSNQPQHF
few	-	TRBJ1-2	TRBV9	TGTGCCAGCAGCGCTAACCTCCGGAACGCCTATGGCTACACCTTC	CASSANLRNAYGYTF
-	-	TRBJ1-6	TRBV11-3	TGTGCCAGCAGCCCAGGGAGTTCACCCCTCCACTTT	CASSPGSSPLHF
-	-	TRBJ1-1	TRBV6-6	TGTGCCAGCAGCTTTCGGGGGCCGAACACTGAAGCTTTCTTT	CASSFRGPNTEAFF
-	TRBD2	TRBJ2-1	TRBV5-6	TGTGCCAGCAGCCCCAAACTAGCGGGGGGCCACAATGAGCAGTTCTTC	CASSPKLAGGHNEQFF
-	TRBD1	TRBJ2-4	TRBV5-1	TGCGCCAGCTCGGACTCACAGGGGATGGACATTCAGTACTTC	CASSDSQGMDIQYF
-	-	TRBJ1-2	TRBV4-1	TGCGCCAGCAGCCAAGATCTAGGGTATGGCTACACCTTC	CASSQDLGYGYTF
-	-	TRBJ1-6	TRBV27	TGTGCCAGCACCCCGGGGCGGCTCCCCGGCAATTCACCCCTCCACTTT	CASTPGRLPGNSPLHF
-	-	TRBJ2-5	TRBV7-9	TGTGCCAGCAGCTTAGGGGGCGGCCAAGAGACCCAGTACTTC	CASSLGGGQETQYF
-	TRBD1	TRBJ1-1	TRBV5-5	TGTGCCAGCAGCTTGGCCTCTTTGGCAGGGGGTAACACTGAAGCTTTCTTT	CASSLASLAGGNTEAFF
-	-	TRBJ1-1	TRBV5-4	TGTGCCAGCAGCTCTGACGCGAACACTGAAGCTTTCTTT	CASSSDANTEAFF
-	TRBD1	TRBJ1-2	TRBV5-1	TGCGCCAGCAGCCCTGGGACAGGGCACACCTATGGCTACACCTTC	CASSPGTGHTYGYTF
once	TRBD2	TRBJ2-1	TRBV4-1	TGCGCCAGCAGCCAAGATCAGACTAGCGGGAGAAATGAGCAGTTCTTC	CASSQDQTSGRNEQFF
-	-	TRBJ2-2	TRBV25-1	TGTGCCAGCAGACGGACTTTACCCACCGGGGAGCTGTTTTTT	CASRRTLPTGELFF
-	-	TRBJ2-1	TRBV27	TGTGCCAGCAGTTTATGGCGGGACAATGAGCAGTTCTTC	CASSLWRDNEQFF
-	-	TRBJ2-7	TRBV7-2	TGTGCCAGCAGCTTAACGCGGGCAGCTCCCTACGAGCAGTACTTC	CASSLTRAAPYEQYF
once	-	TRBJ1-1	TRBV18	TGTGCCAGCTCCCGACGGGTTGAGGGCGAAGCTTTCTTT	CASSRRVEGEAFF
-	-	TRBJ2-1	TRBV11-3	TGTGCCAGCAGCTTAGCGAGCGGGCCCCAAAATCATGGTGAGCAGTTCTTC	CASSLASGPQNHGEQFF
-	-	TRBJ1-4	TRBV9	TGTGCCAGCAGCCGGACGGAAAAACTGTTTTTT	CASSRTEKLFF
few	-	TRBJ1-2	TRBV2	TGTGCCAGCAGCGCATCAGGGCACGGCTACACCTTC	CASSASGHGYTF
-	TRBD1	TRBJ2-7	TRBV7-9	TGTGCCAGCAGCACCGGGACAGGTAGCGAGCAGTACTTC	CASSTGTGSEQYF
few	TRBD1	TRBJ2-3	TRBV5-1	TGCGCCAGCAGCTTGGAGCGACAGGGGTTAACGCAGTATTTT	CASSLERQGLTQYF
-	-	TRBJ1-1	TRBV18	TGTGCCAGCTCACCACCTTCTTCAGCCACTGAAGCTTTCTTT	CASSPPSSATEAFF
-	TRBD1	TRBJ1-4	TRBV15	TGTGCCACCAGCAGAGCCTACTTTACTACTCAGGGGGCAAGTCGTGAAAAACTGTTTTTT	CATSRAYFTTQGASREKLFF
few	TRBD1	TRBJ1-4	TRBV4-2	TGTGCCAGCAGCCAAGAGGGGACAGGGATAGGTGAAAAACTGTTTTTT	CASSQEGTGIGEKLFF
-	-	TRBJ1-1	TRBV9	TGTGCCAGCAGCATGCTATCGTCGATGAACACTGAAGCTTTCTTT	CASSMLSSMNTEAFF
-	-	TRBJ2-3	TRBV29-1	TGCAGCGTGGGGCGGGGGCCAGATACGCAGTATTTT	CSVGRGPDTQYF
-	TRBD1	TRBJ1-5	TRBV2	TGTGCCAGCAGTCCGACAGGGTTCGATCAGCCCCAGCATTTT	CASSPTGFDQPQHF
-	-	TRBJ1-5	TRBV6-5	TGTGCCAGCAAAACCCTGGGGGGCAATCAGCCCCAGCATTTT	CASKTLGGNQPQHF
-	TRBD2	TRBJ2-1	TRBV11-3	TGTGCCAGCAGCTTAGGTTTGGCGGGGGGGTACAATGAGCAGTTCTTC	CASSLGLAGGYNEQFF
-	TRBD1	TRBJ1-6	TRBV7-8	TGTGCCAGCAGCTTATGGACAGGGGGGGGCTCCTATAATTCACCCCTCCACTTT	CASSLWTGGGSYNSPLHF